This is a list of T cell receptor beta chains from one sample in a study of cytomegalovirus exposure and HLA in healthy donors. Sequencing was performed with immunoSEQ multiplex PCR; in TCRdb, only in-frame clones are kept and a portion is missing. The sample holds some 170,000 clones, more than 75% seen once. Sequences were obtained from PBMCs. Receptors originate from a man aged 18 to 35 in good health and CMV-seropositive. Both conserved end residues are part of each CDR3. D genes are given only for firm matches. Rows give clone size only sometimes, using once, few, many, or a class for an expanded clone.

cdr3_aa: CASSSYRAGYGYTF
cdr3_nt: TGTGCCAGCAGTTCTTACAGGGCTGGGTATGGCTACACCTTC
v_call: TRBV28
j_call: TRBJ1-2
d_call: NA
cdr3_length: 14
clone_size: few

cdr3_aa: CASSLGVDRGRSGYTF
cdr3_nt: TGTGCCAGCAGCTTGGGCGTTGACAGGGGGCGAAGTGGCTACACCTTC
v_call: TRBV5-4
j_call: TRBJ1-2
d_call: TRBD1
cdr3_length: 16
clone_size: NA

cdr3_aa: CAWRVPGGREKLFF
cdr3_nt: TGTGCCTGGAGGGTCCCGGGGGGTAGGGAAAAACTGTTTTTT
v_call: TRBV30
j_call: TRBJ1-4
d_call: NA
cdr3_length: 14
clone_size: NA

cdr3_aa: CASSIKRGSPLHF
cdr3_nt: TGTGCCAGTAGTATTAAAAGGGGATCACCCCTCCACTTT
v_call: TRBV19
j_call: TRBJ1-6
d_call: NA
cdr3_length: 13
clone_size: few

cdr3_aa: CASSLKQGVNYGYTF
cdr3_nt: TGCGCCAGCAGCTTGAAACAGGGGGTCAACTATGGCTACACCTTC
v_call: TRBV5-1
j_call: TRBJ1-2
d_call: TRBD1
cdr3_length: 15
clone_size: NA

cdr3_aa: CASTPSYEQYF
cdr3_nt: TGTGCCAGCACCCCTTCCTACGAGCAGTACTTC
v_call: TRBV11-3
j_call: TRBJ2-7
d_call: NA
cdr3_length: 11
clone_size: NA

cdr3_aa: CASSYPPGQLSYEQYF
cdr3_nt: TGTGCCAGCAGTTACCCCCCGGGACAGTTATCCTACGAGCAGTACTTC
v_call: TRBV6-7
j_call: TRBJ2-7
d_call: TRBD1
cdr3_length: 16
clone_size: NA

cdr3_aa: CASSQDSATGADTQYF
cdr3_nt: TGTGCCAGCAGCCAAGATTCGGCGACAGGGGCCGATACGCAGTATTTT
v_call: TRBV4-2
j_call: TRBJ2-3
d_call: TRBD1
cdr3_length: 16
clone_size: NA

cdr3_aa: CASSGLAGASTDTQYF
cdr3_nt: TGTGCCAGCAGCGGACTAGCGGGGGCAAGCACAGATACGCAGTATTTT
v_call: TRBV6-6
j_call: TRBJ2-3
d_call: TRBD2
cdr3_length: 16
clone_size: NA

cdr3_aa: CASQRGMEQFF
cdr3_nt: TGTGCCTCCCAACGGGGTATGGAGCAGTTCTTC
v_call: TRBV6-5
j_call: TRBJ2-1
d_call: NA
cdr3_length: 11
clone_size: NA

cdr3_aa: CASSLEASGRVIYGYTF
cdr3_nt: TGCGCCAGCAGCTTAGAAGCATCCGGCAGGGTCATCTATGGCTACACCTTC
v_call: TRBV5-1
j_call: TRBJ1-2
d_call: NA
cdr3_length: 17
clone_size: NA

cdr3_aa: CASIPLQYF
cdr3_nt: TGCGCCAGCATTCCTCTGCAGTACTTC
v_call: TRBV4-1
j_call: TRBJ2-7
d_call: NA
cdr3_length: 9
clone_size: NA

cdr3_aa: CASSGRVGTSTDTQYF
cdr3_nt: TGTGCCAGCAGTGGGCGGGTTGGGACTAGCACAGATACGCAGTATTTT
v_call: TRBV6-1
j_call: TRBJ2-3
d_call: NA
cdr3_length: 16
clone_size: NA

cdr3_aa: CASSVGGMDTEAFF
cdr3_nt: TGTGCCAGCAGCGTAGGAGGGATGGACACTGAAGCTTTCTTT
v_call: TRBV9
j_call: TRBJ1-1
d_call: NA
cdr3_length: 14
clone_size: NA

cdr3_aa: CASSTGGEETQYF
cdr3_nt: TGTGCCAGCTCAACAGGGGGCGAAGAGACCCAGTACTTC
v_call: TRBV11-3
j_call: TRBJ2-5
d_call: TRBD1
cdr3_length: 13
clone_size: NA

cdr3_aa: CASSRQMNTEAFF
cdr3_nt: TGTGCCAGCAGCCGACAGATGAACACTGAAGCTTTCTTT
v_call: TRBV13
j_call: TRBJ1-1
d_call: NA
cdr3_length: 13
clone_size: NA

cdr3_aa: CASSLSTGTGSYEQYF
cdr3_nt: TGTGCCAGCAGCTTATCGACCGGGACAGGTTCCTACGAGCAGTACTTC
v_call: TRBV7-8
j_call: TRBJ2-7
d_call: TRBD1
cdr3_length: 16
clone_size: NA

cdr3_aa: CASSLGIGGLTEAFF
cdr3_nt: TGTGCTAGCAGCTTAGGAATTGGGGGCCTAACTGAAGCTTTCTTT
v_call: TRBV7-7
j_call: TRBJ1-1
d_call: NA
cdr3_length: 15
clone_size: NA

cdr3_aa: CASSERGGSYEQYF
cdr3_nt: TGTGCCAGCAGTGAACGGGGCGGGAGCTACGAGCAGTACTTC
v_call: TRBV6-1
j_call: TRBJ2-7
d_call: TRBD2
cdr3_length: 14
clone_size: NA

cdr3_aa: CASGEAGGFGEYF
cdr3_nt: TGTGCCAGTGGGGAGGCAGGGGGCTTTGGGGAGTACTTC
v_call: TRBV2
j_call: TRBJ2-7
d_call: TRBD1
cdr3_length: 13
clone_size: NA

cdr3_aa: CASSPRSGGTRLGSYGYTF
cdr3_nt: TGTGCCAGCAGTCCCCGGTCCGGGGGAACGCGGTTAGGCAGTTATGGCTACACCTTC
v_call: TRBV6-4
j_call: TRBJ1-2
d_call: NA
cdr3_length: 19
clone_size: NA

cdr3_aa: CASSLASSYEQYF
cdr3_nt: TGTGCCAGCAGCTTAGCGAGTTCCTACGAGCAGTACTTC
v_call: TRBV7-2
j_call: TRBJ2-7
d_call: NA
cdr3_length: 13
clone_size: NA

cdr3_aa: CASSPIRGRGSQPQHF
cdr3_nt: TGTGCCAGCAGTCCAATCCGCGGCAGGGGAAGCCAGCCCCAGCATTTT
v_call: TRBV27
j_call: TRBJ1-5
d_call: NA
cdr3_length: 16
clone_size: once

cdr3_aa: CASTPTGTSREQYF
cdr3_nt: TGTGCCAGCACTCCGACTGGGACTAGCCGCGAGCAGTACTTC
v_call: TRBV11-1
j_call: TRBJ2-7
d_call: TRBD2
cdr3_length: 14
clone_size: NA

cdr3_aa: CASSRTDYSEQFF
cdr3_nt: TGTGCCAGCAGCCGGACTGATTATAGCGAGCAGTTCTTC
v_call: TRBV14
j_call: TRBJ2-1
d_call: NA
cdr3_length: 13
clone_size: NA

cdr3_aa: CASSPREGETQYF
cdr3_nt: TGTGCCAGCAGCCCCCGGGAGGGAGAGACCCAGTACTTC
v_call: TRBV9
j_call: TRBJ2-5
d_call: TRBD2
cdr3_length: 13
clone_size: NA

cdr3_aa: CASRPLVRSTEAFF
cdr3_nt: TGTGCCAGCAGGCCCTTGGTGAGATCCACTGAAGCTTTCTTT
v_call: TRBV2
j_call: TRBJ1-1
d_call: NA
cdr3_length: 14
clone_size: NA

cdr3_aa: CATSRDFSRGTGELFF
cdr3_nt: TGTGCCACCAGCAGAGATTTCTCCAGGGGTACCGGGGAGCTGTTTTTT
v_call: TRBV15
j_call: TRBJ2-2
d_call: NA
cdr3_length: 16
clone_size: NA

cdr3_aa: CAISDPPGLYGYTF
cdr3_nt: TGTGCCATCAGTGACCCTCCAGGACTCTATGGCTACACCTTC
v_call: TRBV10-3
j_call: TRBJ1-2
d_call: NA
cdr3_length: 14
clone_size: NA

cdr3_aa: CASSLPRQNTEAFF
cdr3_nt: TGTGCCAGCAGCCTGCCTCGACAGAACACTGAAGCTTTCTTT
v_call: TRBV7-9
j_call: TRBJ1-1
d_call: NA
cdr3_length: 14
clone_size: once

cdr3_aa: CASSPSGHANTGELFF
cdr3_nt: TGTGCCAGCTCACCCTCGGGACACGCGAACACCGGGGAGCTGTTTTTT
v_call: TRBV18
j_call: TRBJ2-2
d_call: NA
cdr3_length: 16
clone_size: NA

cdr3_aa: CASSLADRGRGYTF
cdr3_nt: TGTGCCAGCAGCTTAGCCGACAGGGGGCGGGGCTACACCTTC
v_call: TRBV7-2
j_call: TRBJ1-2
d_call: TRBD1
cdr3_length: 14
clone_size: NA

cdr3_aa: CASSILAGGGNEQFF
cdr3_nt: TGCGCCAGCTCCATACTAGCGGGAGGAGGGAATGAGCAGTTCTTC
v_call: TRBV5-1
j_call: TRBJ2-1
d_call: TRBD2
cdr3_length: 15
clone_size: NA

cdr3_aa: CASSSRDTGYNEQFF
cdr3_nt: TGTGCCAGCAGTTCCCGGGACACAGGCTACAATGAGCAGTTCTTC
v_call: TRBV27
j_call: TRBJ2-1
d_call: NA
cdr3_length: 15
clone_size: NA

cdr3_aa: CASSYRGGPYNEQFF
cdr3_nt: TGTGCCAGCAGTTATAGAGGGGGCCCCTACAATGAGCAGTTCTTC
v_call: TRBV6-6
j_call: TRBJ2-1
d_call: TRBD1
cdr3_length: 15
clone_size: NA

cdr3_aa: CASSLPPGTTTEQYF
cdr3_nt: TGTGCCAGCAGTTTACCGCCCGGGACTACGACCGAGCAGTACTTC
v_call: TRBV28
j_call: TRBJ2-7
d_call: TRBD2
cdr3_length: 15
clone_size: NA

cdr3_aa: CASSYGEYQPQHF
cdr3_nt: TGTGCCAGCAGTTATGGAGAGTATCAGCCCCAGCATTTT
v_call: TRBV6-6
j_call: TRBJ1-5
d_call: NA
cdr3_length: 13
clone_size: NA

cdr3_aa: CAISESRTSKRGAYNEQFF
cdr3_nt: TGTGCCATCAGTGAGTCGAGAACTAGCAAGAGAGGCGCCTACAATGAGCAGTTCTTC
v_call: TRBV10-3
j_call: TRBJ2-1
d_call: NA
cdr3_length: 19
clone_size: NA

cdr3_aa: CATSLDRGVYNEQFF
cdr3_nt: TGTGCCACCAGCCTGGACAGGGGGGTCTACAATGAGCAGTTCTTC
v_call: TRBV15
j_call: TRBJ2-1
d_call: TRBD1
cdr3_length: 15
clone_size: NA

cdr3_aa: CASSPGLAWTSRGETQYF
cdr3_nt: TGTGCCAGCAGCCCCGGCCTAGCGTGGACCTCTAGGGGAGAGACCCAGTACTTC
v_call: TRBV7-8
j_call: TRBJ2-5
d_call: NA
cdr3_length: 18
clone_size: NA

cdr3_aa: CASSLLTGKNIQYF
cdr3_nt: TGTGCCAGCAGCTTATTAACGGGAAAAAACATTCAGTACTTC
v_call: TRBV13
j_call: TRBJ2-4
d_call: NA
cdr3_length: 14
clone_size: NA

cdr3_aa: CASSQDQGSGILNNEQFF
cdr3_nt: TGTGCCAGCAGCCAAGACCAGGGTAGCGGGATCCTTAACAATGAGCAGTTCTTC
v_call: TRBV4-2
j_call: TRBJ2-1
d_call: TRBD2
cdr3_length: 18
clone_size: once

cdr3_aa: CASSSTGDGANVLTF
cdr3_nt: TGTGCCAGCAGCTCGACAGGGGATGGGGCCAACGTCCTGACTTTC
v_call: TRBV5-4
j_call: TRBJ2-6
d_call: TRBD1
cdr3_length: 15
clone_size: NA

cdr3_aa: CASSVEDRGGTEAFF
cdr3_nt: TGTGCCAGCAGCGTAGAGGACAGGGGTGGAACTGAAGCTTTCTTT
v_call: TRBV9
j_call: TRBJ1-1
d_call: TRBD1
cdr3_length: 15
clone_size: NA

cdr3_aa: CSFVRGTQETQYF
cdr3_nt: TGCAGCTTTGTGAGAGGGACACAAGAGACCCAGTACTTC
v_call: TRBV29-1
j_call: TRBJ2-5
d_call: NA
cdr3_length: 13
clone_size: NA

cdr3_aa: CASNTPVLIHTDTQYF
cdr3_nt: TGTGCCAGCAATACCCCCGTACTAATCCATACAGATACGCAGTATTTT
v_call: TRBV28
j_call: TRBJ2-3
d_call: NA
cdr3_length: 16
clone_size: NA

cdr3_aa: CASSGLYSYF
cdr3_nt: TGTGCCAGCAGTGGACTATACTCGTATTTT
v_call: TRBV2
j_call: TRBJ2-3
d_call: NA
cdr3_length: 10
clone_size: NA

cdr3_aa: CASSPLTGDEQYF
cdr3_nt: TGTGCCAGCAGCCCACTGACAGGGGACGAGCAGTACTTC
v_call: TRBV27
j_call: TRBJ2-7
d_call: TRBD1
cdr3_length: 13
clone_size: NA